Below are 29 T cell receptor beta chains sequenced from a single sample in a study of regulatory T cells in long-lasting Graves disease. With iRepertoire HTBI primers and Arm-PCR of CDR3 regions, TCR beta libraries were built. TCRdb reanalysed the multiplex PCR reads using MiXCR and keeps one entry per CDR3 protein. Of some 240,000 distinct CDR3 sequences in the sample, around a fifth are singletons; the top ten hold 12%. The time point here: newly diagnosed GD, antithyroid drugs for less than 3 months. RNA isolated from PBMCs was used to make the TCR library. This sample was shared with a second study, whose subject was T cells in Graves' hyperthyroidism and ophthalmopathy.

The material was peripheral blood mononuclear cells (PBMCs), obtained at new diagnosis, from a patient treated with antithyroid drugs. These receptors all stem from a woman aged 30 to 39 with Graves disease.

This clonotype was seen a few times. A read error is the likely source, as a far larger clone sits one nucleotide away. This chain connects TRBV13 to TRBJ2-3; D tentatively fits TRBD1 or TRBD2 (6 bases each). Germline CDR1 reads PRHDT; CDR2 reads FYEKMQ (reference sequence). V lost 5 bases to trimming and J lost 7 bases, with 16 bases between them. The CDR3 runs to 14 residues. In DNA form, the CDR3 reads TGTGCCAGCAGCAGAGACCCGGGGGCATATACGCAGTATTTT. This codes for CASSRDPGAYTQYF.

The sample holds many counts of this clonotype. J is TRBJ2-1 and V is TRBV20-1; 8 positions agree with TRBD2. The V segment lost 1 base and the J segment 4 bases; nucleotides outside the gene matches: 9. The CDR3 consists of 16 residues. CDR1 and CDR2 from the germline V gene are DFQATT and SNEGSKA (reference sequence). DNA of the CDR3: TGCAGTGCTAGAGCCCAGACTAGCGCCTTGTACAATGAGCAGTTCTTC. This gives the protein CSARAQTSALYNEQFF.

The table lists this clonotype with many counts. This sequence joins TRBV9 and TRBJ1-1; no definite D call. Looked up from germline, CDR1 is SGDLS and CDR2 is YYNGEE. V lost 7 bases and J 1 base, leaving 11 bases between the germline ends. The CDR3 covers 13 residues. CDR3 protein: CASSQAPNTEAFF. Here the CDR3 DNA reads TGTGCCAGCTCCCAGGCCCCGAACACTGAAGCTTTCTTT.

This clonotype occurred a few times. This chain uses TRBV19 with TRBJ1-4; D is uncertain. The V gene lost 3 bases and the J gene lost 5 bases, with 10 bases spanning the gap. Looked up from germline, CDR1 is LNHDA and CDR2 is SQIVND (reference sequence). CDR3 length equals 14 residues. The CDR3 sequence is CASSIWPANEKLFF. In DNA form, the CDR3 reads TGTGCCAGTAGTATTTGGCCAGCGAATGAAAAACTGTTTTTT.

The chain couples TRBV7-9 to TRBJ2-7; 10 nucleotides line up with TRBD1. Germline CDR1 reads SEHNR; CDR2 reads FQNEAQ (reference sequence). CDR3 length: 16 amino acids. V was clipped by 4 bases and J by 5 bases; unmatched bases: 11. DNA for the CDR3: TGTGCCAGCAGCTCCTGGAAGGGACAGGGGTTGAACGAGCAGTACTTC. Translation: CASSSWKGQGLNEQYF.

This rearrangement joins TRBV12-3 or TRBV12-4 to TRBJ2-5; maybe TRBD1 (5 bases). The length of the CDR3 is 12 residues. V was shortened by 5 bases and J by 9 bases, with 13 bases between the two germline ends. The CDR3 is CASSRSVGPQYF. CDR3 DNA: TGTGCCAGCAGTAGATCTGTGGGGCCCCAGTACTTC.

The rearrangement links TRBV18 to TRBJ2-2; 11 bases align to TRBD2. The CDR3 length is 16 residues. The V segment lost 0 bases and the J segment 7 bases; nucleotides outside the gene matches: 4. The germline V gene encodes CDR1 KGHSH and CDR2 LQKENI. CDR3 DNA: TGTGCCAGCTCACCACCGGGACTAGCGGCCTTCGGGGAGCTGTTTTTT. Its translation is CASSPPGLAAFGELFF. Supplemented by reference TRBV18 and TRBJ2-2, the full variable domain reads NAGVMQNPRHLVRRRGQEARLRCSPMKGHSHVYWYRQLPEEGLKFMVYLQKENIIDESGMPKERFSAEFPKEGPSILRIQQVVRGDSAAYFCASSPPGLAAFGELFFGEGSRLTVL.

This clonotype has at least ten counts. V usage is TRBV28 and J usage is TRBJ1-2; no definite D call. Germline V gene data show CDR1 as MDHEN and CDR2 as SYDVKM. Between the trimmed V and J ends, which lost 3 bases and 4 bases, there was a span of 15 bases. The CDR3 runs 15 residues. The CDR3 reads CASSFDQVGGYGYTF. DNA of the CDR3: TGTGCCAGCAGTTTCGACCAGGTCGGCGGCTATGGCTACACCTTC.

This clonotype was counted at least ten times. The rearrangement joins TRBV12-3 or TRBV12-4 to TRBJ2-5; D possibly uses TRBD1 or TRBD2 (5 bases each). The CDR3 has 16 residues. V gave up 7 bases and J gave up 0 bases, with 18 bases separating them. DNA of the CDR3: TGTGCCAGCACCCCCCCTTCTCGGGGCGACCAAGAGACCCAGTACTTC. Its protein is CASTPPSRGDQETQYF.

The chain recombines TRBV7-2 with TRBJ1-5; D call uncertain. Germline V CDR1 and CDR2: SGHTA, FQGNSA. The CDR3 extends over 15 amino acids. The ends were cut back, 5 bases at V and 0 bases at J, with 11 bases in the middle. The CDR3 loop is CASSQAPYSNQPQHF. The DNA for the CDR3 is TGTGCCAGCAGCCAGGCTCCTTATAGCAATCAGCCCCAGCATTTT.

This clonotype has a count of ten or more. The chain links TRBV28 to TRBJ2-7, with TRBD1 matching 9 bases. The germline CDR1 and CDR2 sequences are MDHEN and SYDVKM. This CDR3 region has 14 residues. With 1 base clipped from V and 4 bases from J, the junction kept 2 bases outside the gene matches. CDR3 amino acids: CASSLSGTGYEQYF. For the CDR3, the DNA is TGTGCCAGCAGTTTATCCGGGACAGGGTACGAGCAGTACTTC.

This clonotype was detected many times. The rearrangement links TRBV30 to TRBJ2-1; the match to TRBD2 covers 11 bases. V lost 7 bases, J lost 0 bases, and 11 bases stayed unmatched. This CDR3 region has 17 residues. Germline loops: CDR1 GTSNPN, CDR2 SVGIG (reference sequence). The CDR3 nucleotides read TGTGCCTCCTTTCCGGGGACTAGCGGAACCTCCTACAATGAGCAGTTCTTC. Encoded protein: CASFPGTSGTSYNEQFF. The whole variable domain, filled in from reference TRBV30 and TRBJ2-1, reads SQTIHQWPATLVQPVGSPLSLECTVEGTSNPNLYWYRQAAGRGLQLLFYSVGIGQISSEVPQNLSASRPQDRQFILSSKKLLLSDSGFYLCASFPGTSGTSYNEQFFGPGTRLTVL.

This clonotype was found many times. CDR3 amino acids: CASSPRPGGDEQYF. Written as DNA, the CDR3 is TGTGCCAGTAGTCCTCGACCAGGGGGCGATGAGCAGTACTTC. This sequence joins TRBV19 and TRBJ2-7; 8 nucleotides match TRBD1. Germline CDR1 reads LNHDA; CDR2 reads SQIVND (reference sequence). The V and J ends lost 5 bases and 7 bases, in that order; junction bases with no gene match: 10. The CDR3 loop spans 14 amino acids.

This clonotype was observed once. The rearrangement links TRBV27 to TRBJ1-1, with a weak D call TRBD1 (5 bases). Germline assignment: CDR1 MNHEY and CDR2 SMNVEV (reference sequence). This CDR3 is built from 14 residues. V was trimmed by 2 bases and J by 6 bases, leaving 13 bases between them. The CDR3 DNA reads as TGTGCCAGCAGTTTAGGGGGGATTGGCGCTGAAGCTTTCTTT. It is translated as CASSLGGIGAEAFF.

This clonotype has ten or more counts. The rearrangement links TRBV7-9 to TRBJ1-1; 9 positions agree with TRBD1. After removal of 0 bases from V and 1 base from J, the junction contained 6 bases not matched to a gene. Germline CDR1 is SEHNR and CDR2 is FQNEAQ (reference sequence). The CDR3 has 17 amino acids. The CDR3 nucleotides read TGTGCCAGCAGCTTAGCGGGGACAGGGAAAGGGAACACTGAAGCTTTCTTT. This gives the protein CASSLAGTGKGNTEAFF.

This clonotype came up a few times. This rearrangement joins TRBV6-1 to TRBJ1-4, with D unresolved. Germline loops: CDR1 MNHNS, CDR2 SASEGT. V lost 5 bases and J lost 0, with 7 bases in between. CDR3 size: 14 residues. In nucleotides, the CDR3 is TGTGCCAGCAGTAAAACAGCAACTAATGAAAAACTGTTTTTT. Its translation: CASSKTATNEKLFF.

This clonotype has at least ten counts. CDR3 nucleotides: TGTGCCAGCAGCGTGACTAGCGGGAGTAGTAATGAGCAGTTCTTC. This sequence encodes CASSVTSGSSNEQFF. The chain couples TRBV7-2 to TRBJ2-1, with 12 positions matching TRBD2. Germline CDR1 and CDR2: SGHTA and FQGNSA. V dropped 5 bases and J dropped 7; count of bases not matched to a gene: 6. This CDR3 contains 15 residues. The full variable domain, completed using reference TRBV7-2 and TRBJ2-1, is GAGVSQSPSNKVTEKGKDVELRCDPISGHTALYWYRQSLGQGLEFLIYFQGNSAPDKSGLPSDRFSAERTGGSVSTLTIQRTQQEDSAVYLCASSVTSGSSNEQFFGPGTRLTVL.

V and J are TRBV3-1 and TRBJ2-1, with D hard to call. The CDR3 is 14 amino acids. Germline CDR1 is LGHDT and CDR2 is YNNKEL (reference sequence). Trimming removed 1 base at V and 5 bases at J, with 9 bases between. CDR3 nucleotide sequence: TGTGCCAGCAGCCAAGGGCTTCTAGACAATGAGCAGTTCTTC. Encoded protein: CASSQGLLDNEQFF.

The gene calls are TRBV25-1 and TRBJ1-1; 9 bases agree with TRBD1. Losses at the gene ends were 2 bases for V and 9 bases for J; bases not matched to a gene: 4. The CDR3 contains 13 residues. CDR1 and CDR2 from the germline V gene are MGHDK and SYGVNS. CDR3 sequence: CASSEGGQGKAFF. In nucleotides, the CDR3 is TGTGCCAGCAGTGAAGGGGGACAGGGTAAAGCTTTCTTT.

The chain is built from TRBV4-1 and TRBJ2-3; 8 bases fit TRBD2. The V segment lost 1 base and the J segment 6 bases; nucleotides outside the gene matches: 6. Germline V gene sequence: CDR1 MGHRA, CDR2 YSYEKL. The CDR3 runs 15 residues. CDR3 DNA sequence: TGCGCCAGCAGCCAAGCGACTAGCGATTTGGATACGCAGTATTTT. This translates into CASSQATSDLDTQYF.

This clonotype was picked up many times. The CDR3 DNA is TGTGCCAGTAGGGGTCTCGAAGGGCAGGCAGTCGAGCAGTACTTC. Encoded protein: CASRGLEGQAVEQYF. J is TRBJ2-7 and V is TRBV19, with D hard to call. Germline CDR1 is LNHDA and CDR2 is SQIVND (reference sequence). The CDR3 extends over 15 amino acids. V was cut by 6 bases and J by 6 bases, with 21 bases left in between.

This clonotype was detected ten times or more. The chain recombines TRBV11-3 with TRBJ1-1, with 8 bases aligning to TRBD1. J lost 1 base, V lost 3 bases, and 7 bases had no gene match. This CDR3 comprises 16 residues. Germline V gene data show CDR1 as SGHNT and CDR2 as YENEEA. The CDR3 nucleotides are TGTGCCAGCAGCTTGGGTTCCGGGACAGGGAACACTGAAGCTTTCTTT. Protein product: CASSLGSGTGNTEAFF.

With respect to this clonotype: This could be a read error, since a much larger clone is one nucleotide away. The chain couples TRBV3-1 to TRBJ1-2; TRBD1 agrees at 7 bases. Germline assignment: CDR1 LGHDT and CDR2 YNNKEL (reference sequence). The CDR3 covers 15 residues. V lost 4 bases and J lost 1; bases outside the gene matches: 6. In DNA, the CDR3 is TGTGCCAGCAGCCGAATGGGACAGATTAACTATGGCTACACCTTC. Its translation: CASSRMGQINYGYTF.

The table lists this clonotype with many counts. Sequence at one end of the junction differs from germline and may be a read error. The chain combines TRBV5-8 with TRBJ2-4, with 10 bases lining up with TRBD2. Germline loops: CDR1 SGHTS, CDR2 YDEGEE. There are 14 residues in the CDR3. CDR3 residues: CASSLTSGDSQGHF. The CDR3 region has the DNA TGTGCCAGCAGCTTGACTAGCGGGGATTCACAAGGGCACTTC.

There are many counts of this clonotype. The chain employs TRBV24-1 and TRBJ2-6; tentatively, D is TRBD1 (6 bases). Germline-derived CDR1 and CDR2 are KGHDR and SFDVKD. The CDR3 is 16 amino acids. V was pared by 4 bases and J by 0 bases, with 9 bases between. CDR3 amino acids: CATSDLGGSGANVLTF. DNA of the CDR3: TGTGCCACCAGTGACCTAGGGGGCTCTGGGGCCAACGTCCTGACTTTC.

Ten or more counts support this clonotype. The chain has TRBV6-1 and TRBJ1-5; D not certain. Germline lookup yields CDR1 MNHNS and CDR2 SASEGT. V lost 4 bases and J lost 0, with 7 bases in between. CDR3 length equals 14 residues. The CDR3 region is CASSGHYSNQPQHF. As DNA, the CDR3 is TGTGCCAGCAGTGGGCACTATAGCAATCAGCCCCAGCATTTT.

A remark on this clonotype: A far larger clone differs by one base, so this is likely a read error. The V gene is TRBV12-3 or TRBV12-4, the J gene TRBJ1-1, with TRBD1 as a possible D gene (5 bases). The CDR3 is 15 residues long. The CDR3 protein is CASSRDGTPNTEGFF. The CDR3 nucleotides are TGTGCCAGCAGTCGGGACGGAACACCGAACACTGAAGGTTTCTTT.

This clonotype occurred many times. The chain is built from TRBV28 and TRBJ2-4, with no clear D. V was clipped by 2 bases and J by 1 base, with 6 bases between them. The CDR3 runs to 14 residues. The germline gives CDR1 MDHEN, CDR2 SYDVKM. CDR3 in amino acids: CASSLPRAKNIQYF. CDR3 bases: TGTGCCAGCAGTTTACCGCGGGCCAAAAACATTCAGTACTTC.

This clonotype has at least ten counts. The rearrangement uses TRBV7-3 and TRBJ2-2, with a weak D call TRBD1 (5 bases). Germline CDR1 reads SGHTA; CDR2 reads FQGTGA. This CDR3 has 15 amino acids. V gave up 4 bases and J gave up 4 bases, with 13 bases separating them. For the CDR3, the DNA is TGTGCCAGCAGCTGGAGTGGGGCAGGCACCGGGGAGCTGTTTTTT. Protein: CASSWSGAGTGELFF.